This entry lists 23 T cell receptor beta chains sequenced from one sample in a study of OX40 agonist ivuxolimab in advanced cancers. The protocol was immunoSEQ multiplex PCR, while the TCRdb copy is restricted to in-frame clones and leaves out a portion. Of approximately 90,000 clones listed, roughly 84% were seen once; the top ten hold approximately 0.26%. The starting material was CD4+ or CD8+ T cells sorted from blood, obtained in a trial of the OX40 agonist ivuxolimab. These receptors all come from an adult with an advanced solid tumor such as melanoma, head and neck, liver or kidney cancer.

The V and J genes are TRBV11-3 and TRBJ2-1; 10 bases map to TRBD2. Per germline, CDR1 SGHNT and CDR2 YENEEA. The V and J ends lost 3 bases and 7 bases, in that order; junction bases with no gene match: 9. The CDR3 has 16 amino acids. CDR3 DNA sequence: TGTGCCAGCAGCTTCTCAGCGGGGGGGCCCGGGAATGAGCAGTTCTTC. This translates into CASSFSAGGPGNEQFF.

The chain has TRBV7-2 and TRBJ1-1, with a tentative D call TRBD1 (5 bases). The V gene's germline CDR1 is SGHTA and CDR2 FQGNSA. V lost 1 base and J 4 bases, leaving 16 bases between the germline ends. CDR3 size: 16 residues. The CDR3 sequence is CASSLVMGVRITEAFF. CDR3 nucleotides: TGTGCCAGCAGCTTAGTTATGGGGGTACGGATCACTGAAGCTTTCTTT.

The V and J genes are TRBV10-2 and TRBJ2-7; 8 nucleotides align to TRBD1. The V segment lost 6 bases and the J segment 5 bases; nucleotides outside the gene matches: 9. Germline loops: CDR1 WSHSY, CDR2 SAAADI. The CDR3 consists of 14 residues. The CDR3 spells CASRSTDRGHEQYF. The CDR3 coding sequence is TGCGCCAGCAGGAGCACCGACAGGGGCCACGAGCAGTACTTC.

The chain employs TRBV4-3 and TRBJ2-3; a possible D gene is TRBD1 (5 bases). CDR1 and CDR2 from the germline V gene are LGHNA and YSLEER. This CDR3 is 17 amino acids long. Deletions cut 0 bases from V and 7 bases from J, with 20 bases between. As DNA, the CDR3 is TGCGCCAGCAGCCAAGATCAACCCACAGGCCTAGTGAATACGCAGTATTTT. As protein: CASSQDQPTGLVNTQYF.

A single count supports this clone. The chain uses TRBV30 and TRBJ2-7, with D hard to call. CDR1 is GTSNPN and CDR2 is SVGIG in the germline V gene (reference sequence). This CDR3 region has 12 residues. V lost 0 bases and J lost 4, with 7 bases in between. CDR3 sequence: CAWSVGIYEQYF. In DNA, the CDR3 is TGTGCCTGGAGTGTAGGGATTTACGAGCAGTACTTC. The full variable domain, rest sourced from reference TRBV30 and TRBJ2-7, is SQTIHQWPATLVQPVGSPLSLECTVEGTSNPNLYWYRQAAGRGLQLLFYSVGIGQISSEVPQNLSASRPQDRQFILSSKKLLLSDSGFYLCAWSVGIYEQYFGPGTRLTVT.

V gene TRBV2 combines with J gene TRBJ1-6; D uncertain. V lost 7 bases and J 12 bases, leaving 22 bases between the germline ends. CDR3 length equals 15 residues. Germline values: CDR1 SNHLY, CDR2 FYNNEI. The CDR3 region has the DNA TGTGCCAGCACCGCCCGGACGGAGGAGGGTCGACCCCTCCACTTT. It codes for CASTARTEEGRPLHF.

V and J are TRBV4-2 and TRBJ2-5, with 7 nucleotides matching TRBD2. Germline CDR1 is LGHNA and CDR2 is YNFKEQ. This CDR3 region has 18 residues. V was pared by 4 bases and J by 5 bases, with 19 bases of the junction left unmatched. The CDR3 sequence: CASSPGGSGDPRGETQYF. CDR3 bases: TGTGCCAGCAGCCCCGGAGGGAGCGGGGACCCGCGGGGGGAGACCCAGTACTTC.

The chain recombines TRBV2 with TRBJ2-5, with a weak D call TRBD2 (6 bases). V lost 0 bases and J lost 2, with 7 bases in between. CDR1 is SNHLY, CDR2 FYNNEI, per germline. The CDR3 covers 14 residues. CDR3 residues: CASSEAAGQETQYF. DNA for the CDR3: TGTGCCAGCAGTGAAGCTGCGGGGCAAGAGACCCAGTACTTC.

The chain couples TRBV7-9 to TRBJ1-2; TRBD1 matches at 8 bases. This CDR3 has 14 residues. V lost 4 bases and J lost 4; bases outside the gene matches: 5. Germline assignment: CDR1 SEHNR and CDR2 FQNEAQ (reference sequence). The CDR3 region has the DNA TGTGCCAGCAGCTCGACAGGGGACGGCTATGGCTACACCTTC. The encoded protein is CASSSTGDGYGYTF.

The V and J genes are TRBV4-3 and TRBJ2-7; 12 bases line up with TRBD2. The CDR3 runs to 15 residues. Germline lookup yields CDR1 LGHNA and CDR2 YSLEER. The J segment lost 4 bases and the V segment lost 4 bases, leaving 5 bases of the junction unmatched. CDR3: CASSLTSGGAYEQYF. CDR3 DNA: TGCGCCAGCAGCCTGACTAGCGGGGGAGCGTACGAGCAGTACTTC.

The CDR3 coding sequence is TGCGCCAGCAGCTTGGCCTATGATGGCGCATCCACCGGGGAGCTGTTTTTT. Residues: CASSLAYDGASTGELFF. The gene calls are TRBV5-1 and TRBJ2-2; D unresolved. The CDR3 is 17 amino acids. Per germline, CDR1 SGHRS and CDR2 YFSETQ. The germline V and J ends were trimmed by 0 bases and 4 bases, with 16 bases remaining between them.

The genes are TRBV5-4 and TRBJ2-5; D might be TRBD1 or TRBD2, each matching 6 bases. Between the trimmed V and J ends, which lost 4 bases and 4 bases, there was a span of 17 bases. The CDR3 length is 15 residues. CDR1 SGHNT and CDR2 YYREEE come from the germline V gene (reference sequence). The CDR3: CASSPGAGYAETQYF. In DNA form, the CDR3 reads TGTGCCAGCAGCCCGGGGGCGGGGTATGCAGAGACCCAGTACTTC.

The chain recombines TRBV5-4 with TRBJ1-5; 12 nucleotides agree with TRBD1. There are 17 residues in the CDR3. The germline gives CDR1 SGHNT, CDR2 YYREEE (reference sequence). Losses at the gene ends were 1 base for V and 7 bases for J; bases not matched to a gene: 9. The chain's CDR3 is CASSLWEGQGARQPQHF. The CDR3 DNA reads TGTGCCAGCAGCTTGTGGGAGGGACAGGGGGCGCGACAGCCCCAGCATTTT. The entire variable domain, with the rest obtained from reference TRBV5-4 and TRBJ1-5, is as follows: ETGVTQSPTHLIKTRGQQVTLRCSSQSGHNTVSWYQQALGQGPQFIFQYYREEENGRGNFPPRFSGLQFPNYSSELNVNALELDDSALYLCASSLWEGQGARQPQHFGDGTRLSIL.

This chain connects TRBV7-6 to TRBJ2-7, with 12 bases aligning to TRBD2. The germline V gene encodes CDR1 SGHVS and CDR2 FNYEAQ. Germline trimming cut 1 base from V and 2 bases from J; bases unmatched to any gene: 3. The CDR3 runs to 16 residues. The CDR3 region is CASSLGTSGETYEQYF. The CDR3 DNA sequence: TGTGCCAGCAGCTTAGGGACTAGCGGGGAAACCTACGAGCAGTACTTC.

The V and J genes are TRBV11-3 and TRBJ1-1, with TRBD1 matching 11 bases. The J segment lost 4 bases and the V segment lost 0 bases, leaving 1 base of the junction unmatched. The length of the CDR3 is 15 residues. The germline V gene encodes CDR1 SGHNT and CDR2 YENEEA. CDR3 residues: CASSLDGTGGTEAFF. CDR3 in DNA: TGTGCCAGCAGCTTAGACGGGACAGGGGGCACTGAAGCTTTCTTT.

The CDR3: CASSTDGTSSYEQYF. CDR3 DNA sequence: TGTGCCAGCTCAACGGACGGAACGAGCTCCTACGAGCAGTACTTC. This chain joins TRBV18 and TRBJ2-7; D call uncertain. Trimming cost V 5 bases and J 0 bases, with 14 bases left between them. This CDR3 spans 15 amino acids. The germline V gene has CDR1 KGHSH and CDR2 LQKENI.

The chain joins TRBV5-1 to TRBJ2-1; D unresolved. The CDR3 is 12 residues long. Germline CDR1 is SGHRS and CDR2 is YFSETQ. Trimming cost V 3 bases and J 7 bases, with 8 bases left between them. CDR3 in DNA: TGCGCCAGCAGCTCCGAACCGAATGAGCAGTTCTTC. Translation gives CASSSEPNEQFF. Full variable domain (outside the CDR3, taken from reference TRBV5-1 and TRBJ2-1): KAGVTQTPRYLIKTRGQQVTLSCSPISGHRSVSWYQQTPGQGLQFLFEYFSETQRNKGNFPGRFSGRQFSNSRSEMNVSTLELGDSALYLCASSSEPNEQFFGPGTRLTVL.

The chain links TRBV7-8 to TRBJ2-3, with a tentative D call TRBD2 (5 bases). The V gene lost 1 base and the J gene lost 2 bases, with 7 bases spanning the gap. The CDR3 has 14 amino acids. CDR1 is SGHVS and CDR2 is FQNEAQ in the germline V gene. CDR3 nucleotides: TGTGCCAGCAGCTTAGAGCGGTCCACAGATACGCAGTATTTT. This sequence encodes CASSLERSTDTQYF. The full variable domain, completed using reference TRBV7-8 and TRBJ2-3, is GAGVSQSPRYKVAKRGQDVALRCDPISGHVSLFWYQQALGQGPEFLTYFQNEAQLDKSGLPSDRFFAERPEGSVSTLKIQRTQQEDSAVYLCASSLERSTDTQYFGPGTRLTVL.

The genes are TRBV19 and TRBJ1-5; maybe TRBD1 (6 bases). CDR1 and CDR2 (germline): LNHDA, SQIVND (reference sequence). The CDR3 runs 15 residues. V lost 9 bases and J lost 0, with 15 bases in between. CDR3 sequence: CASARQDYSNQPQHF. CDR3 bases: TGTGCCAGCGCGCGACAGGACTATAGCAATCAGCCCCAGCATTTT.

This clone turned up a few times. V usage is TRBV6-1 and J usage is TRBJ2-7; possible D gene TRBD1, 5 bases. V lost 7 bases to trimming and J lost 3 bases, with 16 bases between them. The germline CDR1 and CDR2 sequences are MNHNS and SASEGT. This CDR3 region has 14 residues. CDR3 sequence (DNA): TGTGCCAGCAAAAAACCGCAGGGTGGCTACGAGCAGTACTTC. This translates into CASKKPQGGYEQYF.

This clone was recorded once. V is TRBV6-5 and J is TRBJ2-3, with a possible D match to TRBD1 (5 bases). The V gene's germline CDR1 is MNHEY and CDR2 SVGAGI. The CDR3 runs to 14 residues. V shed 6 bases and J shed 1 base, with 11 bases lying between them. CDR3 protein: CASRLQGGTDTQYF. CDR3 nucleotide sequence: TGTGCCAGCAGACTGCAAGGGGGCACAGATACGCAGTATTTT.

This sequence joins TRBV6-1 and TRBJ2-3; D perhaps matches TRBD2 (5 bases). The germline V gene encodes CDR1 MNHNS and CDR2 SASEGT. The CDR3 totals 15 residues. Trimming took 6 bases from V and 2 from J, leaving 15 bases between them. CDR3 loop: CASRPDTRPTDTQYF. The CDR3 region has the DNA TGTGCCAGCAGGCCAGACACTAGGCCCACAGATACGCAGTATTTT.

This clone was observed once. This rearrangement joins TRBV27 to TRBJ1-2; D possibly corresponds to TRBD1 (6 bases). The CDR3 length is 15 residues. V was cut by 6 bases and J by 4 bases, with 18 bases left in between. Germline V lookup: CDR1 MNHEY, CDR2 SMNVEV (reference sequence). The CDR3 loop is CASSHHRDKVYGYTF. The CDR3 nucleotides are TGTGCCAGCAGCCATCACCGGGACAAGGTCTATGGCTACACCTTC.